This paragraph covers one TCR beta chain sequence. The antigen remains unidentified. The CDR3 runs 15 residues. This entry is derived from a study of cytomegalovirus exposure and HLA in healthy donors. General observations from the study: In a later analysis, at a false discovery rate of 0.05, some 15,000 TCR beta sequences were associated with HLA alleles.

PCR employed 60 Vbeta and 13 Jbeta primers. The table came from immunoSEQ multiplex PCR; TCRdb's copy has only in-frame clones and leaves some out. The data contain 150,000 to 200,000 clones, roughly 74% of them singletons. The chain carries TRBV5-7 and TRBJ1-3, with D hard to call. TRBV5-7 is an open reading frame whose function is uncertain. The material sequenced was PBMCs. This clonotype originated in a young man in good health and CMV-seropositive. The CDR3 loop reads CATTRVPGSGNTIYF. CDR3 bases: TGTGCGACGACCCGGGTTCCCGGCTCTGGAAACACCATATATTTT.